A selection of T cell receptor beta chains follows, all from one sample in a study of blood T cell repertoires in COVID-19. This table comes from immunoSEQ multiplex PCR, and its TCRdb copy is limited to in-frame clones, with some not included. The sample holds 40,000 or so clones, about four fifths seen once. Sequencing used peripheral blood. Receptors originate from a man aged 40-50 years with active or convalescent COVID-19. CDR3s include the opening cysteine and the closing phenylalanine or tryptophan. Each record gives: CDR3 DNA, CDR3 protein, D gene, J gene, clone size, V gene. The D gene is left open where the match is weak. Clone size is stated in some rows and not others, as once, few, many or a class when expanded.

cdr3_nt: TGTGCCAGCAGGGGCCACAGTGGGAACTATGGCTACACCTTC
cdr3_aa: CASRGHSGNYGYTF
d_call: NA
j_call: TRBJ1-2
clone_size: NA
v_call: TRBV28

cdr3_nt: TGTGCTAGTGGTTTGGGCGGGAGTAGCGATGAGCAGTTCTTC
cdr3_aa: CASGLGGSSDEQFF
d_call: TRBD2
j_call: TRBJ2-1
clone_size: large
v_call: TRBV12-5

cdr3_nt: TGTGCCGGGGGCGGGGGCGGTGTCGGGGAGCTGTTTTTT
cdr3_aa: CAGGGGGVGELFF
d_call: NA
j_call: TRBJ2-2
clone_size: NA
v_call: TRBV28

cdr3_nt: TGTGCCAGAAGCGCCAGCGCCACCGGGACAAGATTAAGGGAGCAGTTCTTC
cdr3_aa: CARSASATGTRLREQFF
d_call: NA
j_call: TRBJ2-1
clone_size: NA
v_call: TRBV5-3

cdr3_nt: TGCGCCAGCAGTCCTTCAGGCTCCAGGGGTGAGCAGTTCTTC
cdr3_aa: CASSPSGSRGEQFF
d_call: NA
j_call: TRBJ2-1
clone_size: NA
v_call: TRBV10-1

cdr3_nt: TGCAGCGCCGAGACAGGGGCACCCTACGAGCAGTACTTC
cdr3_aa: CSAETGAPYEQYF
d_call: TRBD1
j_call: TRBJ2-7
clone_size: NA
v_call: TRBV29-1

cdr3_nt: TGTGCCAGCTCCGACACCTTGGGAAAACTGTTTTTT
cdr3_aa: CASSDTLGKLFF
d_call: NA
j_call: TRBJ1-4
clone_size: NA
v_call: TRBV2

cdr3_nt: TGTGCCGCGGGCTACGAGCAGTACTTC
cdr3_aa: CAAGYEQYF
d_call: NA
j_call: TRBJ2-7
clone_size: once
v_call: TRBV2

cdr3_nt: TGTGCCAGCAGCTTCAAGGGGGAGCCTTCTAACTATGGCTACACCTTC
cdr3_aa: CASSFKGEPSNYGYTF
d_call: NA
j_call: TRBJ1-2
clone_size: NA
v_call: TRBV7-2

cdr3_nt: TGTGCCAGTAGTATAGTGGGAGTTAACTATGGCTACACCTTC
cdr3_aa: CASSIVGVNYGYTF
d_call: NA
j_call: TRBJ1-2
clone_size: NA
v_call: TRBV19

cdr3_nt: TGCGCCAGCAGCCAAGAAGGAGGGATGGGAAACACCATATATTTT
cdr3_aa: CASSQEGGMGNTIYF
d_call: NA
j_call: TRBJ1-3
clone_size: few
v_call: TRBV4-3

cdr3_nt: TGTGCCAGCAGTTTAAGGGGGAGGGACACTGAAGCTTTCTTT
cdr3_aa: CASSLRGRDTEAFF
d_call: NA
j_call: TRBJ1-1
clone_size: NA
v_call: TRBV27

cdr3_nt: TGTGCCAGCAGCCAATGGACAGGGGGCGACAGTGGCTACACCTTC
cdr3_aa: CASSQWTGGDSGYTF
d_call: TRBD1
j_call: TRBJ1-2
clone_size: NA
v_call: TRBV3-1/TRBV3-2

cdr3_nt: TGCGCCAGCAGCCCAACAGGGGGTAATTCACCCCTCCACTTT
cdr3_aa: CASSPTGGNSPLHF
d_call: TRBD1
j_call: TRBJ1-6
clone_size: NA
v_call: TRBV4-1

cdr3_nt: TGTGCCAGCAGCAAAGGAACAGGGATTGATCAGCCCCAGCATTTT
cdr3_aa: CASSKGTGIDQPQHF
d_call: NA
j_call: TRBJ1-5
clone_size: NA
v_call: TRBV21-1

cdr3_nt: TGTGCCAGCAGCCAAGCACAGGGGAATCAGCCCCAGCATTTT
cdr3_aa: CASSQAQGNQPQHF
d_call: TRBD1
j_call: TRBJ1-5
clone_size: NA
v_call: TRBV3-1/TRBV3-2

cdr3_nt: TGCGCCAGCAGCCGGGAGCGGGGGGGCCTCCACGAGCAGTACTTC
cdr3_aa: CASSRERGGLHEQYF
d_call: TRBD2
j_call: TRBJ2-7
clone_size: NA
v_call: TRBV4-3

cdr3_nt: TGTGCCAGTAGCCTGACAGGGCTTATGTCTGGCTACACCTTC
cdr3_aa: CASSLTGLMSGYTF
d_call: TRBD1
j_call: TRBJ1-2
clone_size: NA
v_call: TRBV19

cdr3_nt: TGCGCCAGCAGCGAAGTCAGCAGGGGTTGGGACGAGCAGTACTTC
cdr3_aa: CASSEVSRGWDEQYF
d_call: NA
j_call: TRBJ2-7
clone_size: NA
v_call: TRBV4-1

cdr3_nt: TGTGCCAGTAGTTTTCAATCCGGGACAGGGGGACGCGAGCAGTTCTTC
cdr3_aa: CASSFQSGTGGREQFF
d_call: TRBD1
j_call: TRBJ2-1
clone_size: NA
v_call: TRBV19

cdr3_nt: TGTGCCAGCAGCTTAGGAGGGGGGGCTGAAGCTTTCTTT
cdr3_aa: CASSLGGGAEAFF
d_call: NA
j_call: TRBJ1-1
clone_size: few
v_call: TRBV7-9

cdr3_nt: TGTGCTAGTGGTTTGCATCTTGGACAGGACTCCTACGAGCAGTACTTC
cdr3_aa: CASGLHLGQDSYEQYF
d_call: TRBD1
j_call: TRBJ2-7
clone_size: NA
v_call: TRBV12-5

cdr3_nt: TGCGCCAGCAGCCAAGAGGCCCAGGGGAGCAATCAGCCCCAGCATTTT
cdr3_aa: CASSQEAQGSNQPQHF
d_call: NA
j_call: TRBJ1-5
clone_size: NA
v_call: TRBV4-3

cdr3_nt: TGTGCCAGCACCCTCCCCGGAGGGGGGGTGACCGGGGAGCTGTTTTTT
cdr3_aa: CASTLPGGGVTGELFF
d_call: NA
j_call: TRBJ2-2
clone_size: NA
v_call: TRBV11-2

cdr3_nt: TGTGCCAGCAGTGAGGGACAGGGGGACACCGGGGAGCTGTTTTTT
cdr3_aa: CASSEGQGDTGELFF
d_call: TRBD1
j_call: TRBJ2-2
clone_size: medium-sized
v_call: TRBV6-4

cdr3_nt: TGTGCCAGCAGCGTAGAGAGCGGTAGCACAGATACGCAGTATTTT
cdr3_aa: CASSVESGSTDTQYF
d_call: NA
j_call: TRBJ2-3
clone_size: NA
v_call: TRBV9

cdr3_nt: TGTGCCAGCAGCCAAGCTAGCGGGATGGGGGGTGAGCAGTTCTTC
cdr3_aa: CASSQASGMGGEQFF
d_call: TRBD2
j_call: TRBJ2-1
clone_size: NA
v_call: TRBV3-1/TRBV3-2

cdr3_nt: TGTGCCACCAGTGTCCGAGGGACTAGCGGGAGCAATGAGCAGTTCTTC
cdr3_aa: CATSVRGTSGSNEQFF
d_call: TRBD2
j_call: TRBJ2-1
clone_size: few
v_call: TRBV24-1

cdr3_nt: TGTGCCAGCAGGGGAACAGGGGTCCATGAGCAGTTCTTC
cdr3_aa: CASRGTGVHEQFF
d_call: TRBD1
j_call: TRBJ2-1
clone_size: NA
v_call: TRBV6-5

cdr3_nt: TGTGCCAGCAGTTACCCTCGGGGGGGCAACACCGGGGAGCTGTTTTTT
cdr3_aa: CASSYPRGGNTGELFF
d_call: TRBD2
j_call: TRBJ2-2
clone_size: few
v_call: TRBV6-6

cdr3_nt: TGCGCCAGCAGCCCGGACCCAGGGACAAACACTGAAGCTTTCTTT
cdr3_aa: CASSPDPGTNTEAFF
d_call: NA
j_call: TRBJ1-1
clone_size: NA
v_call: TRBV5-1

cdr3_nt: TGTGCTAGTGGTTCTCACTATAGCGGGAGGGCCATGTATGAGCAGTTCTTC
cdr3_aa: CASGSHYSGRAMYEQFF
d_call: TRBD2
j_call: TRBJ2-1
clone_size: NA
v_call: TRBV12-5

cdr3_nt: TGTGCCAGCAGTTTAACGGGAATAAATGAGCAGTTCTTC
cdr3_aa: CASSLTGINEQFF
d_call: NA
j_call: TRBJ2-1
clone_size: NA
v_call: TRBV27

cdr3_nt: TGTGCCAGCAGCCCAACGACAGGGAACACCGGGGAGCTGTTTTTT
cdr3_aa: CASSPTTGNTGELFF
d_call: NA
j_call: TRBJ2-2
clone_size: once
v_call: TRBV9

cdr3_nt: TGTGCCAGCAGCGTTAGCGCGGCCGTCACAGATACGCAGTATTTT
cdr3_aa: CASSVSAAVTDTQYF
d_call: NA
j_call: TRBJ2-3
clone_size: few
v_call: TRBV9

cdr3_nt: TGTGCCAGCAGCATTGGGACAGGTCGCGATTCACCCCTCCACTTT
cdr3_aa: CASSIGTGRDSPLHF
d_call: TRBD1
j_call: TRBJ1-6
clone_size: NA
v_call: TRBV11-2

cdr3_nt: TGTGCCAGCAGTTACTCAGGGGTGAACACTGAAGCTTTCTTT
cdr3_aa: CASSYSGVNTEAFF
d_call: NA
j_call: TRBJ1-1
clone_size: NA
v_call: TRBV6-2/TRBV6-3

cdr3_nt: TGTGCCAGCTCACCACGACAGGGGACCGAGCAGCCCCAGCATTTT
cdr3_aa: CASSPRQGTEQPQHF
d_call: TRBD1
j_call: TRBJ1-5
clone_size: NA
v_call: TRBV18

cdr3_nt: TGTGCCAGTAGTCTGAGGACAGGGGGCGTGAGCAATCAGCCCCAGCATTTT
cdr3_aa: CASSLRTGGVSNQPQHF
d_call: TRBD1
j_call: TRBJ1-5
clone_size: NA
v_call: TRBV19

cdr3_nt: TGCGCCAGCAGCCTGATTGGGGGGGACGGCTACACCTTC
cdr3_aa: CASSLIGGDGYTF
d_call: NA
j_call: TRBJ1-2
clone_size: NA
v_call: TRBV5-1

cdr3_nt: TGTGCTAGTGGTTTGGCCGGCGGGGCCGGCGGGGAGCTGTTTTTT
cdr3_aa: CASGLAGGAGGELFF
d_call: NA
j_call: TRBJ2-2
clone_size: NA
v_call: TRBV12-5

cdr3_nt: TGTGCCAGTAGCCAAGGGTCAACAGGGGGCACTGAAGCTTTCTTT
cdr3_aa: CASSQGSTGGTEAFF
d_call: TRBD1
j_call: TRBJ1-1
clone_size: NA
v_call: TRBV19

cdr3_nt: TGTGCCAGCAGCCCTCTCGGGGGGCGGGAGCAGTTCTTC
cdr3_aa: CASSPLGGREQFF
d_call: NA
j_call: TRBJ2-1
clone_size: NA
v_call: TRBV7-6

cdr3_nt: TGTGCCAGCAGCTCTACCGGGACTAGCAAAGAGTTCTTC
cdr3_aa: CASSSTGTSKEFF
d_call: TRBD2
j_call: TRBJ2-1
clone_size: NA
v_call: TRBV5-4

cdr3_nt: TGTGCCAGCAGTTTATTTACCGCAGGGAAGAGGAATCAGCCCCAGCATTTT
cdr3_aa: CASSLFTAGKRNQPQHF
d_call: NA
j_call: TRBJ1-5
clone_size: NA
v_call: TRBV28

cdr3_nt: TGTGCCAGCAGCGGGACAGTGATCGACGGGGAGCTGTTTTTT
cdr3_aa: CASSGTVIDGELFF
d_call: TRBD1
j_call: TRBJ2-2
clone_size: NA
v_call: TRBV2

cdr3_nt: TGCGCCAGCAGCCAAGAGGGCTATGCAGGGGCAGGAGATGGCTACACCTTC
cdr3_aa: CASSQEGYAGAGDGYTF
d_call: NA
j_call: TRBJ1-2
clone_size: NA
v_call: TRBV4-1

cdr3_nt: TGTGCCAGCAGCCCTCGGACAGGGTCGATTGGAGCTTTCTTT
cdr3_aa: CASSPRTGSIGAFF
d_call: TRBD1
j_call: TRBJ1-1
clone_size: once
v_call: TRBV7-2

cdr3_nt: TGTGCCAGCAGCTTGGTAGCGGGGTACCAAGAGACCCAGTACTTC
cdr3_aa: CASSLVAGYQETQYF
d_call: TRBD2
j_call: TRBJ2-5
clone_size: NA
v_call: TRBV5-6